The sequence of this TCR beta chain was determined in a study of blood T cell repertoires in COVID-19. Study information: Samples came from the United States, Italy and Spain, spanning acute and convalescent COVID-19. The cDNA or gDNA used as material had been derived from T cells, B-cell-depleted T cells, or PBMCs.

TCRdb's table, derived via immunoSEQ multiplex PCR, lists solely in-frame clones and lacks some. Of 450,000 or so clones listed, roughly 89% are singletons. The Seattle patients, enrolled during active infection, were followed longitudinally. The V end lost 1 base, the J end lost 1 base, and 12 bases lay between the germline ends. Germline assignment: CDR1 KGHDR and CDR2 SFDVKD. The CDR3 runs to 16 residues. This receptor was taken from a man between 18 and 29 years old with COVID-19, enrolled during active disease. The chain couples TRBV24-1 to TRBJ2-5; D not certain. The sequenced sample consisted of peripheral blood. Here the CDR3 DNA reads TGTGCCACCAGTGATTTCGAGGATACCCTCCAAGAGACCCAGTACTTC. It encodes CATSDFEDTLQETQYF.